This T cell receptor beta chain was observed in a study of blood T cell repertoires in COVID-19. The wider study: Donors in the United States, Italy and Spain gave samples during acute or convalescent COVID-19. T cells, B-cell-depleted T cells, or PBMCs provided the cDNA or gDNA that served as material.

In the authors' workflow: Amplification of reference gene primers was used by the study to estimate nucleated cell counts. The repertoire was sequenced with immunoSEQ multiplex PCR; TCRdb's copy has only in-frame clones and lacks some. The D gene and trimming were derived from the DNA, and the V and J assignments and clone size from that table. The data hold 90,000 to 140,000 clones, with around 86% observed a single time. Germline assignment: CDR1 SGHNT and CDR2 YYREEE (reference sequence). The CDR3 sequence is 15 residues long. V lost 1 base and J lost 8; bases outside the gene matches: 7. The TCR originated in an elderly man with acute or convalescent COVID-19. Sequenced material: peripheral blood. J is TRBJ2-3 and V is TRBV5-4; 10 bases match TRBD2. CDR3 in amino acids: CASSLSASGSGTQYF. CDR3 DNA: TGTGCCAGCAGCTTGTCGGCTAGCGGGAGCGGTACGCAGTATTTT.